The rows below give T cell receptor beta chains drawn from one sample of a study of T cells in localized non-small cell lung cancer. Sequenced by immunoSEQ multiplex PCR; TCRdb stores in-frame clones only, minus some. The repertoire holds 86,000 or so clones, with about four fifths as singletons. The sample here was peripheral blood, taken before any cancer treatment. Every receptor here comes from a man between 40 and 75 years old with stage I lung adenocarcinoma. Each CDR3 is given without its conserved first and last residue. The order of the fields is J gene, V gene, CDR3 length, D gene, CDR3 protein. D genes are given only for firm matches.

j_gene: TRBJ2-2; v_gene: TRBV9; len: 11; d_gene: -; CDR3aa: ASSVDGMGELF
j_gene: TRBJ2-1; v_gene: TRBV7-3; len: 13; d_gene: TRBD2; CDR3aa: ASSSSWALAGAKF
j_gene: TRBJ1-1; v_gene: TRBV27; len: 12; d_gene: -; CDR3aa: ASNSWGRNTEAF
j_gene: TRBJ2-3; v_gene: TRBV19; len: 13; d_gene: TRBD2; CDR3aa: ASSRRTSPGDTQY
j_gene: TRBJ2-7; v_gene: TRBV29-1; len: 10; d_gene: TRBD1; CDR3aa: SATGMGYEQY
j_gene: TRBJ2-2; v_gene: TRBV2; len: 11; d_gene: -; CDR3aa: ASSVGQSGELF
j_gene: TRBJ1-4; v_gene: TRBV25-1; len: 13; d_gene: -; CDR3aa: ASSEGTPTNEKLF
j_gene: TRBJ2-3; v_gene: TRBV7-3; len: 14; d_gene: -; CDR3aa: ASSLTAQVVTDTQY
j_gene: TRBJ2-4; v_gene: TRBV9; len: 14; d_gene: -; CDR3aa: ASSASPVLAKNIQY
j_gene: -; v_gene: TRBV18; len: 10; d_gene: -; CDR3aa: ASSPRDDEQY
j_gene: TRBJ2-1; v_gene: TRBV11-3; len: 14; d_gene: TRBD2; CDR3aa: ASSLSGTSGTNEQF
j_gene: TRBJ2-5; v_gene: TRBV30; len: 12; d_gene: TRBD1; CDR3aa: AWSIKGGDETQY
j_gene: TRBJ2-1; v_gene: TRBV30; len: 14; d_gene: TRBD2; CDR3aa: AWSRLAGLSYNEQF